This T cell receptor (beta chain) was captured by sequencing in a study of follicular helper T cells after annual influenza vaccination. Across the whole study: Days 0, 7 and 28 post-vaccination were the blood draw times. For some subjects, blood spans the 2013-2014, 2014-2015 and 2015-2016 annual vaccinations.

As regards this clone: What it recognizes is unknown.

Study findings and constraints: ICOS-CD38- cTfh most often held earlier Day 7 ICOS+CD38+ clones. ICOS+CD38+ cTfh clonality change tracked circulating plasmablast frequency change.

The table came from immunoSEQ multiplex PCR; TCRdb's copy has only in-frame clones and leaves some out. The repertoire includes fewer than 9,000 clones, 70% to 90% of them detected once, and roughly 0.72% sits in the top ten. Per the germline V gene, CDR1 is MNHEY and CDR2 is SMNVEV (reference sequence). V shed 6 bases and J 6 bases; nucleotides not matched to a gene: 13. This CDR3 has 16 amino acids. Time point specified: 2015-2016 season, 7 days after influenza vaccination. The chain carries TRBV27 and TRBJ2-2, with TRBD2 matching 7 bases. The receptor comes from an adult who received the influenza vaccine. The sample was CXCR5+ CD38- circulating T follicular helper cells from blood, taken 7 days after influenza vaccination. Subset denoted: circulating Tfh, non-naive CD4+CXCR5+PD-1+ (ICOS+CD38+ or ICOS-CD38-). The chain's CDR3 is CASRGYLRGSAGELFF. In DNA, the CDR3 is TGTGCCAGCAGGGGCTACTTACGCGGGAGTGCCGGGGAGCTGTTTTTT.